The sequence of this T cell receptor beta chain was determined in a study of blood T cell repertoires in COVID-19. Study in general: There were acute and convalescent COVID-19 samples, and they came from the United States, Italy and Spain.

Membership in each cohort depended on participant-reported clinical history. How the authors handled the data: How many nucleated cells were present was estimated from reference gene primer amplification. Clones were read by immunoSEQ multiplex PCR, and TCRdb kept only the in-frame ones, dropping some. That table is the source of V, J and clone size, and D and trimming were worked out from the DNA. The sample has over 200,000 clones; under 85% are singletons. Trimming stripped 5 bases from V and 5 bases from J, with 24 bases between. The CDR3 extends over 17 amino acids. Germline CDR1 is LGHDT and CDR2 is YNNKEL (reference sequence).

This TCR derives from a man aged 55 to 70 who had recovered from COVID-19. The sequencing input was PBMCs or T cells enriched from blood (not recorded which). This rearrangement joins TRBV3-1 (or the pseudogene TRBV3-2) to TRBJ1-1, with TRBD1 as a possible D gene (6 bases). The CDR3 DNA reads TGTGCCAGCAGCGGCCGTTTCCCACAGGGATATGGTACTGAAGCTTTCTTT. It encodes CASSGRFPQGYGTEAFF.